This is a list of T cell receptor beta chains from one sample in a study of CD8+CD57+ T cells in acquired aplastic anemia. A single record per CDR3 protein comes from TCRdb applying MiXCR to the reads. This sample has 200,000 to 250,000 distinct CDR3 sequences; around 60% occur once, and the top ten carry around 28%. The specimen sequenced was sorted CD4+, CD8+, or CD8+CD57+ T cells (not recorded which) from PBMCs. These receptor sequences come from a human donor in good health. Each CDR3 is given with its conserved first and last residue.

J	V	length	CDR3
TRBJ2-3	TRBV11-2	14	CASSPGTGADTQYF
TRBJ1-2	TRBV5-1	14	CASSLEQNNYGYTF
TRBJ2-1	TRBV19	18	CAGTTGTSGRPPRAEQFF
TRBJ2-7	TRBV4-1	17	CASSQQEPRDATYEQYF
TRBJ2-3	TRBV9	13	CASSVALLDTQYF
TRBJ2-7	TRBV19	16	CASSPRTGSHLHEQYF
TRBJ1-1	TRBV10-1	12	CASSEVKGRAFF
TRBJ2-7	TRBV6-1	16	CASMPNLGQGVYEQYF
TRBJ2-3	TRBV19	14	CASSKPLSTDTQYF
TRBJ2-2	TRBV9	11	CASKNPGELFF
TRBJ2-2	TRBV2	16	CATSPDTGTVTGELFF
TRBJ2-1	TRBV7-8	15	CASSLDRTSGNEQFF
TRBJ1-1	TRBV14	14	CASSHWTGDTEAFF
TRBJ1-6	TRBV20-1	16	CSAPGGGGQGRSPLHF
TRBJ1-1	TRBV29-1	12	CSGRTVNAEAFF
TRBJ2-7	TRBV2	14	CASSQAGQGREQYF
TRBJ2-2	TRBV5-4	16	CASSPRDRESTGELFF
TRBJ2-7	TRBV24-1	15	CATSDSGGGIDEQYF
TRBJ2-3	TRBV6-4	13	CASSGTGTDTQYF
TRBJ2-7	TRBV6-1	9	CATPYEQYF
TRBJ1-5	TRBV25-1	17	CASSHKPGQGGSQPQHF
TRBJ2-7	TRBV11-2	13	CASSLESGYEQYF
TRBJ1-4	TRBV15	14	CATSRDSTGLKLFF
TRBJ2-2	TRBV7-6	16	CASSLAASPNTGELFF
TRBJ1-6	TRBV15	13	CATSNDPNSPLHF
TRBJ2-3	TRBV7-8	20	CASSSPARLAGGRVTDTQYF
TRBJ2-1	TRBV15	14	CATSSWGRGNEQFF
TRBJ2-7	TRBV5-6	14	CASATSGAADEQYF
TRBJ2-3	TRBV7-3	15	CASSLIGGASDTQYF
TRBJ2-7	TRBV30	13	CAWSVTRGYEQYF
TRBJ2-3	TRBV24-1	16	CATSDYRDPLGDTQYF
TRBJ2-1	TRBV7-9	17	CASSSTSGGGPYNEQFF
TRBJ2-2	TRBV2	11	CASRSTGELFF
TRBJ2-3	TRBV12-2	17	CASRLANDRINRYTQYF
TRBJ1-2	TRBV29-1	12	CSVAELVYGYTF
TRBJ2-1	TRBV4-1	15	CASSELAGDYNEQFF
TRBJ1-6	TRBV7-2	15	CATSLSSPLGSPLHF
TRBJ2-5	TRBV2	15	CASSERTYDGETQYF
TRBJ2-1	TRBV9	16	CASSASPAGGIGEQFF
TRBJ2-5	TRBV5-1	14	CAIGLGQGQETQYF
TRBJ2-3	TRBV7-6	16	CASSLGPGGTTDTQYF
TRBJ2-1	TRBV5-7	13	CASSPTRGAEQFF
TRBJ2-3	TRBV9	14	CASSLTGGVDTQYF
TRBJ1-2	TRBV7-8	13	CASSPGTVSGNTF
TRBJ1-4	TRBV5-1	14	CASSPGPVREKLFF
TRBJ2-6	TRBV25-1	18	CASRPGQGKTPGANVLTF
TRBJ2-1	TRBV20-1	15	CSVGAGGTGANEQFF
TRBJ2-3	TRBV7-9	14	CASSRDYHTDTQYF
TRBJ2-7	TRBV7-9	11	CASSAQYEQYF
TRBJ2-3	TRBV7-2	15	CASSSPGTPMDTQYF
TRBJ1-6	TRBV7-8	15	CASSETGSGNSPLHF
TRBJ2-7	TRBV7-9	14	CASSGGTGDYEQYF
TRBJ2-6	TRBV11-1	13	CASRTSGANVLTF